The sequence of this T cell receptor (beta chain) was determined in a study of shared clonotypes between healthy human individuals. General study findings and limits: Larger estimated richness was generally seen in naive subsets than in memory subsets.

The repertoire was sequenced with immunoSEQ multiplex PCR; TCRdb's copy has only in-frame clones and lacks some. This table has more than 1,200,000 clones, approximately 98.5% appearing once. On this clone: Its target is not known.

Trimming cost V 6 bases and J 7 bases, with 9 bases left between them. The CDR3 loop spans 12 amino acids. Germline V gives CDR1 SEHNR, CDR2 FQNEAQ (reference sequence). The genes are TRBV7-9 and TRBJ2-2, with D maybe TRBD2 (5 bases). This clonotype was obtained from a young man in good health. Sequencing was done on a sample of naive CD4+ T cells sorted from blood. Subset reported: CD45RA+ positively selected. CDR3 protein: CASRWRLGELFF. The CDR3 nucleotides are TGTGCCAGCAGATGGAGGCTCGGGGAGCTGTTTTTT.